This T cell receptor (beta chain) was documented in a study of blood T cell repertoires in COVID-19. For the study at large: The United States, Italy and Spain provided the acute and convalescent COVID-19 samples. PBMCs, B-cell-depleted T cells, or T cells were the source of the cDNA or gDNA that made up the material.

Original methodology: Amplification with reference gene primers provided the estimates of nucleated cell counts. The repertoire was sequenced with immunoSEQ multiplex PCR; TCRdb's copy has only in-frame clones and lacks some. Clonal size and the V and J genes are those of that table, whereas D and trimming came from the DNA. This table holds over 130,000 clones, about 74% found once. The ends lost 0 bases at V and 2 bases at J; junction bases unmatched: 4. This CDR3 region has 16 residues. The V gene's germline CDR1 is SGDLS and CDR2 YYNGEE. V gene TRBV9 combines with J gene TRBJ1-2, with 10 bases matching TRBD1. This receptor was identified in a man in his forties or fifties with acute or convalescent COVID-19. The sequenced sample was peripheral blood. The CDR3 region is CASSVDPGQGNYGYTF. CDR3 DNA sequence: TGTGCCAGCAGCGTAGACCCGGGACAGGGGAACTATGGCTACACCTTC.